Sequencing of this T cell receptor (beta chain) was carried out in a study of control samples from healthy donors and cancer patients. Trimming at V came to 4 bases and at J to 6 bases, leaving 10 bases not matched to a gene. Germline V lookup: CDR1 SGHNT, CDR2 YYREEE (reference sequence). This CDR3 contains 16 residues. Clones were sequenced by immunoSEQ multiplex PCR, and TCRdb holds only the in-frame ones, with some missing. Counted here are more than 95,000 clones, around nine tenths occurring once; the ten biggest clones make up around 8.7%. This TCR was sampled from a man in his forties in good health. The chain joins TRBV5-4 to TRBJ1-6, with 7 bases fitting TRBD1. Sequencing input: blood. DNA for the CDR3: TGTGCCAGCAGCACATTGGGACAGAGAAGTAATTCACCCCTCCACTTT. As protein: CASSTLGQRSNSPLHF.